This entry features one TCR beta chain sequence. This entry belongs to a study of blood T cell repertoires in COVID-19. V gave up 3 bases and J gave up 0 bases; unmatched junction bases: 7. Germline V gene lookup returns CDR1 SGHRS and CDR2 YFSETQ. CDR3 size: 19 residues. Original handling: Nucleated cell counts were estimated from reference gene primer amplification. Data came from immunoSEQ multiplex PCR; TCRdb stores just in-frame clones and leaves some out. Clone size and V and J calls were adopted from that table, with D and trimming inferred from the DNA. The sample includes roughly 11,000 clones, roughly 80% of them seen just once.

The chain couples TRBV5-1 to TRBJ2-6, with 12 bases identical to TRBD1. The sequenced material came from peripheral blood. This sequence originates from a human donor in a cohort sampled during active COVID-19. CDR3 coding DNA: TGCGCCAGCAGCTCTAGGGGACAGGGGGCGATCTCTGGGGCCAACGTCCTGACTTTC. The encoded protein is CASSSRGQGAISGANVLTF. Using reference TRBV5-1 and TRBJ2-6 for the parts outside the CDR3, the full variable domain is KAGVTQTPRYLIKTRGQQVTLSCSPISGHRSVSWYQQTPGQGLQFLFEYFSETQRNKGNFPGRFSGRQFSNSRSEMNVSTLELGDSALYLCASSSRGQGAISGANVLTFGAGSRLTVL.